This is a list of T cell receptor beta chains from one sample in a study of T cell repertoires in cytomegalovirus infection. TCRdb passed the reads through MiXCR, listing each CDR3 protein once. The sample lists fewer than 1,000,000 distinct CDR3 sequences; around 31% were seen once. These TCRs are of unknown antigen specificity. Material: cultured CD8+ T cells from PBMCs, obtained from culture after CMV antigen stimulation. These receptors were obtained from a human donor in good health (CMV status not recorded). Some clones in this sample may be carry-over from other donors' samples. Both conserved end residues are part of each CDR3. D genes are given only for firm matches. Size is stated for part of the rows, as once, few or many counts, or as a class when the clone is expanded.

TRBJ2-5 TRBV12-3/TRBV12-4 NA NA TGTGCCAGCAGTTTTAAGAGGGTTTACAGGGATCTTGAGACCCAGTACTTC CASSFKRVYRDLETQYF
TRBJ2-2 TRBV5-5 few TRBD1 TGTGCCAGCAGGAAAAGGAGACAGGGGGTCCCCGGGGAGCTGTTTTTT CASRKRRQGVPGELFF
TRBJ2-3 TRBV6-6 NA TRBD2 TGTGCCAGCAGTTACTCGGATAGCGGGGGCACAGATACGCAGTATTTT CASSYSDSGGTDTQYF
TRBJ2-3 TRBV10-3 NA NA TGTGCCATCAGTGAGTCGACTGCTACTAGCACAGATACGCAGTATTTT CAISESTATSTDTQYF
TRBJ2-5 TRBV6-6 few NA TGTGCCAGCAGCGGGGACCCGTTTGTCTTC CASSGDPFVF
TRBJ2-7 TRBV2 NA NA TGTGCCAGCAGTGATTCCGGGAAAGCCTACGAGCAGTACTTC CASSDSGKAYEQYF
TRBJ2-1 TRBV12-5 NA TRBD2 TGTGCTAGTGGTTGGGCGGGGGGCTCGTACAATGAGCAGTTCTTC CASGWAGGSYNEQFF
TRBJ1-4 TRBV7-8 NA NA TGTGCCAGCAGCTTATGGGGTAATGAAAAACTGTTTTTT CASSLWGNEKLFF
TRBJ2-6 TRBV7-9 few TRBD1 TGTGCCAGCAGCTTGCCGGGACAGGGGGGTTCTGGGGCCAACGTCCTGACTTTC CASSLPGQGGSGANVLTF
TRBJ2-2 TRBV15 few TRBD1 TGTGCCACCAGCAGTCCCCGGGACAGGGGGCACGGGGAGCTGTTTTTT CATSSPRDRGHGELFF
TRBJ1-2 TRBV6-1 NA NA TGTGCCAGCAGTGAATTTGTCAACCCTAACTATGGCTACACCTTC CASSEFVNPNYGYTF
TRBJ1-5 TRBV7-2 many NA TGTGCCAGCAGCTTAGAGGGGGTAGGAGGCGGGGAGCCCCAGCATTTT CASSLEGVGGGEPQHF
TRBJ1-5 TRBV6-1 NA NA TGTGCCAGCAGTGAAGCGTGGGGTAGCAATCAGCCCCAGCATTTT CASSEAWGSNQPQHF
TRBJ1-5 TRBV28 NA NA TGTGCCAGCTCAGTTTATGAGACAGACGACAATCAGCCCCAGCATTTT CASSVYETDDNQPQHF
TRBJ2-2 TRBV7-6 few TRBD1 TGTGCCAGCAGCTTAGTTGCAGGGGGCTTAAGCGGACTCACGTCCGGGGAGCTGTTTTTT CASSLVAGGLSGLTSGELFF
TRBJ1-1 TRBV2 few NA TGTGCCAGCAGAGAGACGAGCACTGAAGCTTTCTTT CASRETSTEAFF
TRBJ2-1 TRBV6-5 few NA TGTGCCAGCAGTCTGATGGAGAGACGATACAATGAGCAGTTCTTC CASSLMERRYNEQFF
TRBJ1-3 TRBV7-2 NA NA TGTGCCAGCAGCTTAGAATGGGGGGGTGTAAACACCATATATTTT CASSLEWGGVNTIYF
TRBJ1-1 TRBV12-3/TRBV12-4 NA NA TGTACCAGGATTCCTTCCTCTTCGTGGGGTGAAGCTTTCTTT CTRIPSSSWGEAFF
TRBJ2-3 TRBV6-2/TRBV6-3 NA NA TGTGCCAGCAGCCTTGAACCTACAGGGAGCACAGATACGCAGTATTTT CASSLEPTGSTDTQYF
TRBJ2-7 TRBV7-6 few NA TGTGCCAGCAGCTTAGTCGGGGAGGACCCCTACGAGCAGTACTTC CASSLVGEDPYEQYF
TRBJ1-1 TRBV10-1 few NA TGCGCCAGCAGTGAGTCGGAGGGGCGGGTCACTGAAGCTTTCTTT CASSESEGRVTEAFF
TRBJ2-2 TRBV7-6 many TRBD2 TGTGCCAGCAGCAACCAGCGGGGGGGCCGGACCGGGGAGCTGTTTTTT CASSNQRGGRTGELFF
TRBJ2-1 TRBV6-2/TRBV6-3 NA NA TGTGCCAGCAGCCGCTCGCTTGGCAATGAGCAGTTCTTC CASSRSLGNEQFF
TRBJ2-2 TRBV12-3/TRBV12-4 NA TRBD1 TGTGCCAGCAGCTTAAGGGACAGGGGACCCGGGGAGCTGTTTTTT CASSLRDRGPGELFF
TRBJ2-7 TRBV7-7 NA NA TGTGCTAGCAGCTCGGACTTTGGGAGCTCCTACGAGCAGTACTTC CASSSDFGSSYEQYF
TRBJ2-5 TRBV6-1 few NA TGTGCCAGCATACTGGGGTCCCAGTACTTC CASILGSQYF
TRBJ2-7 TRBV7-8 many NA TGTGCCAGCAGCTCAGACAGGAACGAGCAGTACTTC CASSSDRNEQYF
TRBJ1-2 TRBV24-1 once TRBD1 TGTGCCACCAGTGGAGCAGGGGGCAATGGCTACACCTTC CATSGAGGNGYTF
TRBJ2-2 TRBV13 NA TRBD1 TGTGCCAGCAGCGCGACAGGGGGCAAGTCCGGGGAGCTGTTTTTT CASSATGGKSGELFF
TRBJ2-3 TRBV28 few TRBD2 TGTGCCAGCAGTTGGACTAGGAGGGAGACAGATACGCAGTATTTT CASSWTRRETDTQYF
TRBJ1-3 TRBV5-4 NA NA TGTGCCAGCAGCTGGCGGGGGGAGGCAAACACCATATATTTT CASSWRGEANTIYF
TRBJ1-1 TRBV19 NA TRBD1 TGTGCCAGTAGTAAGGGACAGAGAATTGAAGCTTTCTTT CASSKGQRIEAFF
TRBJ2-6 TRBV11-2 few NA TGTGCCAGCAGCTTTTGGAGACGAATCACCAGTGGGGCCAACGTCCTGACTTTC CASSFWRRITSGANVLTF
TRBJ1-1 TRBV5-5 few NA TGTGCCAGCAGCTTGGCCAGTAGAGAAGCTTTCTTT CASSLASREAFF
TRBJ2-1 TRBV7-9 few TRBD2 TGTGCCAGCAGCTTGACTAGCGGGCACAATGAGCAGTTCTTC CASSLTSGHNEQFF
TRBJ2-1 TRBV4-2 few TRBD2 TGTGCCAGCAGCCAAGATCTAGCGGGGTTGAATGAGCAGTTCTTC CASSQDLAGLNEQFF
TRBJ1-4 TRBV7-4 few TRBD1 TGTGCCAGCAGTCCCTCCGGACAGGAAGGTGAAAAACTGTTTTTT CASSPSGQEGEKLFF
TRBJ1-1 TRBV6-2/TRBV6-3 NA TRBD1 TGTGCCAGCAGTTACTCGATAGATGGACAGGGCAGTCGGAACACTGAAGCTTTCTTT CASSYSIDGQGSRNTEAFF
TRBJ2-7 TRBV20-1 NA NA TGCAGTGCTAGAGGGGCAGGGGGGACAGTAATCTACGAGCAGTACTTC CSARGAGGTVIYEQYF
TRBJ2-5 TRBV7-9 many NA TGTGCCAGCAGCTCCTACGCGGACACCGGTGAGGAAGAGACCCAGTACTTC CASSSYADTGEEETQYF
TRBJ2-1 TRBV6-2/TRBV6-3 NA NA TGTGCCAGCAGTTTGTGGGAGGAGAATGAGCAGTTCTTC CASSLWEENEQFF
TRBJ1-2 TRBV20-1 few NA TGCAGTGCTAGAGATGGCGGATTGTATGGCTACACCTTC CSARDGGLYGYTF
TRBJ1-1 TRBV20-1 NA NA TGCAGTGCTAGAGATTTAGGTACAGCTGAAGCTTTCTTT CSARDLGTAEAFF
TRBJ2-1 TRBV7-9 many NA TGTGCCAGCAGACCGCCCGGGAGCGGCAAGTACAATGAGCAGTTCTTC CASRPPGSGKYNEQFF
TRBJ1-2 TRBV9 few TRBD1 TGTGCCAGCAGCTCGGACAGGCCCTATGGCTACACCTTC CASSSDRPYGYTF
TRBJ2-5 TRBV2 few NA TGTGCCAGCGACGGAACGACCCAGTACTTC CASDGTTQYF
TRBJ1-1 TRBV7-6 many TRBD1 TGTGCCAGCAGCTCGACGACAGGGATGAACACTGAAGCTTTCTTT CASSSTTGMNTEAFF
TRBJ2-3 TRBV9 NA TRBD2 TGTGCCAGCAGTCCGAGCGGTGGAGCGGGGGTGACAGATACGCAGTATTTT CASSPSGGAGVTDTQYF
TRBJ2-1 TRBV2 NA NA TGTGCCAGCAGTGGAGGACCGCCTACCTACAATGAGCAGTTCTTC CASSGGPPTYNEQFF
TRBJ1-2 TRBV27 NA NA TGTGCCAGCAGTTCGGGACCCTACTATGGCTACACCTTC CASSSGPYYGYTF
TRBJ2-1 TRBV7-9 NA TRBD1 TGTGCCAGCAGCTCGCCACAGGGGGCGCAGGGGCACAATGAGCAGTTCTTC CASSSPQGAQGHNEQFF
TRBJ1-2 TRBV7-8 NA TRBD1 TGTGCCAGCAGCCCAGGGGACAGCTTCGCCTATGGCTACACCTTC CASSPGDSFAYGYTF
TRBJ2-5 TRBV10-2 NA NA TGCGCCAGCGAGGACCTGGGAGAGACCCAGTACTTC CASEDLGETQYF
TRBJ2-7 TRBV27 NA TRBD1 TGTGCCAGCAGTTTATCCCCCACAGGACAGGGAGCCCTCCGCTACGAGCAGTACTTC CASSLSPTGQGALRYEQYF